Listed here are 22 T cell receptor beta chains from one sample, sequenced in a study of CD8+ T cells in alopecia areata (dated by TCRdb to 2017 to 2018). Receptor amplification or capture employed the immunoSEQ multiplex PCR assay. RNA was extracted from all samples and reverse transcribed into cDNA as template for TCR sequencing. In its TCRdb copy, this immuneACCESS table keeps in-frame sequences only and misses some clones. Where compared with another copy, unresolved V genes explain less than half of these, and the others have no known cause. The table puts around 300,000 clones in this sample, none counted just once. Approximately 1.2% of the sample is in the top ten clones. Cells from mouse cutaneous lymph nodes were pooled, stained for CD4, CD8alpha, NKG2D, NKG2ACE and other markers, and then sorted on a BD Influx. Sequenced sample: CD4+ T cells sorted from a lymph node. The receptor source for this set is a C3H/HeJ mouse with alopecia areata. For this strain, the MHC haplotype is H2-k.

About this clone itself: Gene names follow the mouse nomenclature. The read falls 4 residues short of the CDR3 end, and the missing part is taken from the germline J gene. V gene TRBV13-1 combines with J gene TRBJ2-5; D is perhaps TRBD1 (7 bases). The germline V gene has CDR1 NSHNY and CDR2 SYGAGN. The CDR3 runs to 14 residues. Trimming shortened V by 2 bases and J by 2 bases, and 9 bases separated the two germline ends. The CDR3 is CASSERGLQDTQYF. The CDR3 DNA, read in part, is TGTGCCAGCAGTGAGAGGGGGCTCCAAGAC.

This clone was detected ten times or more. The genes and germline here are from mouse. The read gets to within 4 residues of the CDR3 end, and the germline J gene fills in the rest. The V and J genes are TRBV13-2 and TRBJ2-2, with 11 positions matching TRBD2. The V and J ends lost 0 bases and 1 base, in that order; junction bases with no gene match: 2. Germline-derived CDR1 and CDR2 are NNHNN and SYGAGS (reference sequence). The CDR3 runs 17 residues. Incomplete CDR3 DNA: TGTGCCAGCGGTGATGAAGACTGGGGGGGAAACACCGGG. It translates to CASGDEDWGGNTG. Given in full, the CDR3 is CASGDEDWGGNTGQLYF.

In this sample, this clone turned up a few times. All gene names here are mouse names. The DNA ends 4 residues before the CDR3 does, and the rest of the CDR3 is filled in from the germline J gene. The V gene is TRBV5, the J gene TRBJ2-5; 11 bases are shared with TRBD1. The CDR3 spans 16 residues. V lost 4 bases to trimming and J lost 0 bases; unmatched junction nucleotides: 3. Germline CDR1 is LGHNA and CDR2 is YNLKQL (reference sequence). The CDR3 DNA, read in part, is TGTGCCAGCAGCCGCGGGACAGGGGGTAACCAAGAC. Amino acids: CASSRGTGGNQD. The whole CDR3 sequence reads CASSRGTGGNQDTQYF.

Only a few counts were recorded for this clone. Any gene name here is a mouse gene name. The read terminates 4 residues ahead of where the CDR3 ends, so the germline J gene completes it. Other DNA sequences in this specimen translate into the identical CDR3. The chain has TRBV19 and TRBJ2-5, with 11 positions matching TRBD2. Per the germline V gene, CDR1 is FNHDT and CDR2 is SITEND (reference sequence). This CDR3 has 14 amino acids. J lost 3 bases, V lost 3 bases, and 0 bases had no gene match. The CDR3 protein is CASSRLGGQDTQYF. CDR3 bases read: TGTGCCAGCAGTAGACTGGGGGGGCAAGAC.

A note on this clone: Gene names are mouse gene names. From the germline J gene comes the end of the CDR3, since the read stops 4 residues before it. This CDR3 is also generated by other DNA sequences in the sample. This chain uses TRBV19 with TRBJ2-4; D is uncertain. V lost 2 bases, J lost 0 bases, and 4 bases lay in between. The CDR3 is 13 residues long. CDR1 and CDR2 from the germline V gene are FNHDT and SITEND (reference sequence). CDR3 sequence: CASSMGSQNTLYF. CDR3 DNA (partial): TGTGCCAGCAGTATGGGGAGTCAAAAC.

As to this clone: Gene names and germline match the mouse. From the germline J gene comes the end of the CDR3, since the read stops 4 residues before it. V and J are TRBV5 and TRBJ2-3, with TRBD1 as a possible D gene (5 bases). Germline V lookup: CDR1 LGHNA, CDR2 YNLKQL (reference sequence). V was clipped by 0 bases and J by 0 bases, with 10 bases between them. This CDR3 has 16 amino acids. The covered CDR3 bases are TGTGCCAGCAGCCAAGAAGGGGAATCTAGTGCAGAA. Residues: CASSQEGESSAE. In full, the CDR3 reads CASSQEGESSAETLYF.

As for this clone: Gene names are the mouse ones. The observed sequence ends 4 residues before the CDR3 terminus, with the missing tail filled in from the germline J gene. The V gene is TRBV31, the J gene TRBJ1-2; 7 bases line up with TRBD1. Germline CDR1 is GKSSPN and CDR2 is SITVG. The V gene end was trimmed by 3 bases and the J gene end by 0 bases; junction bases not matched to a gene: 1. The CDR3 is made up of 13 amino acids. CDR3 DNA (partial): TGTGCCTGGAGCGGACAGGCAAACTCC. Protein product: CAWSGQANS. The whole CDR3 sequence reads CAWSGQANSDYTF. The whole variable domain, filled in from reference TRBV31 and TRBJ1-2, reads AQTIHQWPVAEIKAVGSPLSLGCTIKGKSSPNLYWYWQATGGTLQQLFYSITVGQVESVVQLNLSASRPKDDQFILSTEKLLLSHSGFYLCAWSGQANSDYTFGSGTRLLVI.

Details on this clone: Gene names denote mouse genes. The sequenced CDR3 bases are TGTGCCAGCAGCCAAGAAGGTGGGGGGGCGCGAGAC. Its protein is CASSQEGGGARD. The full CDR3 reads CASSQEGGGARDTQYF. The genes are TRBV5 and TRBJ2-5; 9 bases line up with TRBD2. The read stops 4 residues short of the end of the CDR3; the missing end is completed from the germline J gene. There are 16 residues in the CDR3. The germline V gene encodes CDR1 LGHNA and CDR2 YNLKQL (reference sequence).

This clone occurred many times. Any gene name here is a mouse gene name. Read sequence stops 4 residues before the CDR3 end, and the germline J gene provides the missing end. Other DNA sequences in the same sample also yield this CDR3. The chain combines TRBV19 with TRBJ2-7; perhaps TRBD1 as D (6 bases). CDR1 and CDR2 from the germline V gene are FNHDT and SITEND (reference sequence). Trimming removed 4 bases from V and 3 bases from J, with 8 bases in between. The CDR3 contains 12 residues. CDR3 amino acids: CASSPDSYEQYF. The covered CDR3 bases are TGTGCCAGCAGTCCGGACAGCTAT. Looking up the rest from reference TRBV19 and TRBJ2-7 gives the full variable domain: GGIITQTPKFLIGQEGQKLTLKCQQNFNHDTMYWYRQDSGKGLRLIYYSITENDLQKGDLSEGYDASREKKSSFSLTVTSAQKNEMAVFLCASSPDSYEQYFGPGTRLTVL.

In this sample, this clone turned up a few times. Each gene name is a mouse one. The missing CDR3 end, 4 residues past where the read stops, is filled in from the germline J gene. J is TRBJ1-1 and V is TRBV1; 8 bases are shared with TRBD1. The V gene's germline CDR1 is NSQYPW and CDR2 LRSPGD (reference sequence). The length of the CDR3 is 15 residues. The trim removed 4 bases at V and 1 base at J, leaving 5 bases unmatched. The CDR3: CTCSGSGTGNTEVFF. CDR3 bases read: TGCACCTGCAGTGGCTCCGGGACAGGAAACACA.

This clone was detected ten times or more. Genes and germline come from the mouse. At the DNA level, this CDR3 is encoded by other sequences in the same sample as well. CDR3 region: CTCSAEGQNSDYTF. The covered CDR3 bases are TGCACCTGCAGTGCAGAGGGACAAAACTCC. This chain uses TRBV1 with TRBJ1-2; a weak D match, TRBD1 (6 bases). The CDR3 extends 4 residues past the end of the read, so its final part is completed from the germline J gene. Trimming left V 0 bases short and J 1 base short, with 6 bases between. Looked up from germline, CDR1 is NSQYPW and CDR2 is LRSPGD (reference sequence). The CDR3 is 14 residues long.

This clone was seen a handful of times. Gene labels here are mouse ones. The read terminates 4 residues before the CDR3 end, so the remaining end is supplied by the germline J gene. The rearrangement links TRBV13-1 to TRBJ1-1; TRBD1 matches at 10 bases. The CDR3 has 13 amino acids. Per the germline V gene, CDR1 is NSHNY and CDR2 is SYGAGN. The covered CDR3 bases are TGTGCCAGCAGTTTAGACAGGGGGCGA. Amino acids: CASSLDRGR. In full, the CDR3 is CASSLDRGREVFF.

This clone occurred many times. Each gene name is a mouse one. The sample holds other DNA sequences that translate to the same CDR3. The DNA read from the CDR3 is TGCACCTGCAGTGCAGAAAGGACTGGGGGGTATGCT. Its protein is CTCSAERTGGYA. In full, the CDR3 reads CTCSAERTGGYAEQFF. The chain uses TRBV1 and TRBJ2-1; 11 positions match TRBD2. The CDR3 goes on 4 residues after the read ends, and that part is filled in from the germline J gene. The germline V gene has CDR1 NSQYPW and CDR2 LRSPGD (reference sequence). CDR3 length: 16 residues. V trimming: 0 bases; J trimming: 4 bases; junction bases outside the gene matches: 2.

Comment on this clone: Gene names refer to mouse genes. Read data end 4 residues before the CDR3 end; the end is taken from the germline J gene. This CDR3 is also generated by other DNA sequences in the sample. This chain connects TRBV13-1 to TRBJ2-1; 9 nucleotides align to TRBD2. V dropped 6 bases and J dropped 3; count of bases not matched to a gene: 1. The CDR3 extends over 13 amino acids. Germline V gives CDR1 NSHNY, CDR2 SYGAGN. The CDR3 reads CASKTGGYAEQFF. The DNA read from the CDR3 is TGTGCCAGCAAGACTGGGGGCTATGCT.

Comment on this clone: All gene names here are mouse names. The DNA ends 4 residues before the CDR3 does, and the rest of the CDR3 is filled in from the germline J gene. This chain joins TRBV13-3 and TRBJ2-2; TRBD1 matches 8 bases. The CDR3 has 14 residues. J was trimmed by 4 bases and V by 6 bases; bases with no gene match: 5. Germline V lookup: CDR1 NNHDY, CDR2 SYVADS. The part of the CDR3 DNA that was read is TGTGCCAGCACCCGGACAGGGACCACCGGG. Its protein product is CASTRTGTTG. The CDR3 in its entirety is CASTRTGTTGQLYF.

With regard to this clone: The listed genes are named as in mouse. The CDR3 end lies 4 residues beyond the end of the read and is filled in from the germline J gene. In the same sample, other DNA sequences code for this CDR3. This chain uses TRBV5 with TRBJ2-5, with D possibly TRBD2 on 5 matching bases. V was cut by 3 bases and J by 2 bases, with 6 bases left in between. Germline CDR1 reads LGHNA; CDR2 reads YNLKQL (reference sequence). This CDR3 has 13 amino acids. CDR3 DNA (partial): TGTGCCAGCAGCCATCTGGGCCAAGAC. Encoded protein: CASSHLGQD. The full CDR3 protein reads CASSHLGQDTQYF.

In the case of this clone: Gene and germline names: mouse. The CDR3 extends 4 residues past the end of the read, so its final part is completed from the germline J gene. This sample includes further DNA sequences coding for the same CDR3. The rearrangement joins TRBV31 to TRBJ2-5; TRBD2 agrees at 8 bases. Germline CDR1 reads GKSSPN; CDR2 reads SITVG. The V segment lost 5 bases and the J segment 3 bases; nucleotides outside the gene matches: 4. The CDR3 spans 13 residues. The CDR3 loop reads CAWSGGRQDTQYF. CDR3 bases read: TGTGCCTGGTCGGGGGGGCGACAAGAC.

Concerning this clone itself: Mouse gene names and germline throughout. CDR3 bases read: TGTGCTAGCAGTTTTTGGGGGGAAAGTGCAGAA. It is translated as CASSFWGESAE. The whole CDR3 is CASSFWGESAETLYF. This chain uses TRBV29 with TRBJ2-3; 7 bases fit TRBD2. The sequenced fragment ends 4 residues before the CDR3 boundary, so the rest is inferred from the germline J gene. This CDR3 is built from 15 residues. The trim removed 3 bases at V and 0 bases at J, leaving 3 bases unmatched. Germline loops: CDR1 MSHET, CDR2 SYDVDS.

In its sample, this clone was seen many times. A much larger clonotype is one base distant, so this may be a read error. Gene names and germline match the mouse. The CDR3 is cut off 4 residues early in the read; its end comes from the germline J gene. Other DNA sequences from this sample encode an identical CDR3 as well. The chain links TRBV13-3 to TRBJ1-2; no clear D. Trimming cost V 2 bases and J 0 bases, with 5 bases left between them. This CDR3 has 13 amino acids. Germline CDR1 and CDR2: NNHDY and SYVADS. Incomplete CDR3 DNA: TGTGCCAGCAGTGAGACAACAAACTCC. It specifies CASSETTNS. The full CDR3 protein is CASSETTNSDYTF.

On this clone: Gene names refer to mouse genes. From the germline J gene comes the end of the CDR3, since the read stops 4 residues before it. Distinct nucleotide sequences in the sample also encode this CDR3. This chain uses TRBV19 with TRBJ2-1; 7 bases are shared with TRBD2. Germline V CDR1 and CDR2: FNHDT, SITEND (reference sequence). This CDR3 has 13 amino acids. The covered CDR3 bases are TGTGCCAGCAGTATCCTGGGGGTGGCT. This gives the protein CASSILGVA. The full CDR3 sequence reads CASSILGVAEQFF. Full variable domain (remainder filled in from reference TRBV19 and TRBJ2-1): GGIITQTPKFLIGQEGQKLTLKCQQNFNHDTMYWYRQDSGKGLRLIYYSITENDLQKGDLSEGYDASREKKSSFSLTVTSAQKNEMAVFLCASSILGVAEQFFGPGTRLTVL.

With respect to this clone: Mouse gene names and germline throughout. From the germline J gene comes the end of the CDR3, since the read stops 4 residues before it. The J gene is TRBJ2-3, the V gene TRBV13-2; a weak D match, TRBD1 (6 bases). The CDR3 is 14 residues long. Germline V gives CDR1 NNHNN, CDR2 SYGAGS (reference sequence). Trimming removed 1 base from V and 0 bases from J, with 6 bases in between. This CDR3 reads CASGDQGSAETLYF. The sequenced CDR3 bases are TGTGCCAGCGGTGATCAGGGGAGTGCAGAA.

With respect to this clone: Mouse names are used for the genes. Read coverage stops 4 residues before the CDR3 terminus; the germline J gene supplies the remainder. This sequence joins TRBV13-1 and TRBJ2-5; TRBD2 aligns across 9 bases. This CDR3 has 14 amino acids. The V gene's germline CDR1 is NSHNY and CDR2 SYGAGN. Unmatched junction bases numbered 4, after V lost 5 bases and J lost 3 bases. The CDR3: CASSRTGDQDTQYF. Partial CDR3 DNA: TGTGCCAGCAGCAGGACTGGGGATCAAGAC.